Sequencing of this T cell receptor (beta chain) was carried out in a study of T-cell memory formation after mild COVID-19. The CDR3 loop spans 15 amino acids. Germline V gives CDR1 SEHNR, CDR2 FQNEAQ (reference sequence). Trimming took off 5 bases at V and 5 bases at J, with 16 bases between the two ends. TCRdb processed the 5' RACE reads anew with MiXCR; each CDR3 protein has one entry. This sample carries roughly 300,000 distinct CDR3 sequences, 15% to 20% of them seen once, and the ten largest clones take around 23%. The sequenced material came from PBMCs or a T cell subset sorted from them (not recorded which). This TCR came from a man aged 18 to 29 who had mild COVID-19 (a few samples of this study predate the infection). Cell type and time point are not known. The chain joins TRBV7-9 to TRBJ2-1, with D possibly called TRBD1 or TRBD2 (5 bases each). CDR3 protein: CASSPGTHWDNEQFF. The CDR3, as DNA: TGTGCCAGCAGCCCCGGGACGCACTGGGACAATGAGCAGTTCTTC.